The sequence of this T cell receptor beta chain was determined in a study of CD8 T cells in ankylosing spondylitis. TCRdb fed the 5' RACE reads into MiXCR, producing one record per CDR3 protein. The sample contains roughly 120,000 distinct CDR3 sequences, 7% of which appear only once. V was pared by 0 bases and J by 9 bases, with 19 bases between. This CDR3 has 16 amino acids. Germline V gene lookup returns CDR1 KGHSH and CDR2 LQKENI. The V gene is TRBV18, the J gene TRBJ2-3; D may match TRBD1 or TRBD2 (5 bases each). This sequence originates from a male donor with ankylosing spondylitis or in good health (not recorded which). The sample comprised blood, either unsorted or a sorted T cell fraction (not recorded which). CDR3 nucleotides: TGTGCCAGCTCACCACCGGGGACCTCTTCAGAGGGGACGCAGTATTTT. This gives the protein CASSPPGTSSEGTQYF. Full variable domain (missing parts from reference TRBV18 and TRBJ2-3): NAGVMQNPRHLVRRRGQEARLRCSPMKGHSHVYWYRQLPEEGLKFMVYLQKENIIDESGMPKERFSAEFPKEGPSILRIQQVVRGDSAAYFCASSPPGTSSEGTQYFGPGTRLTVL.